This T cell receptor beta chain derives from a study of T-cell reconstitution after alpha-beta-depleted transplantation in children. The library targeted TCRbeta and was prepared with unique molecular identifiers. Via MiXCR, TCRdb re-called the PCR reads, giving one row per CDR3 protein. The data contain about half a million distinct CDR3 sequences, under 15% of them singletons. Sequencing used PBMCs from the stem cell graft donor, obtained from the stem cell graft. This receptor was taken from a human donor who donated a stem cell graft to a child with combined immunodeficiency.

This CDR3 is CASSPGLGIEEKLFF. CDR3 DNA sequence: TGTGCCAGCAGCCCCGGTCTGGGGATCGAGGAAAAACTGTTTTTT. The chain uses TRBV9 and TRBJ1-4; D is unclear. This CDR3 comprises 15 residues. V was cut by 4 bases and J by 8 bases, with 18 bases left in between. CDR1 SGDLS and CDR2 YYNGEE come from the germline V gene.